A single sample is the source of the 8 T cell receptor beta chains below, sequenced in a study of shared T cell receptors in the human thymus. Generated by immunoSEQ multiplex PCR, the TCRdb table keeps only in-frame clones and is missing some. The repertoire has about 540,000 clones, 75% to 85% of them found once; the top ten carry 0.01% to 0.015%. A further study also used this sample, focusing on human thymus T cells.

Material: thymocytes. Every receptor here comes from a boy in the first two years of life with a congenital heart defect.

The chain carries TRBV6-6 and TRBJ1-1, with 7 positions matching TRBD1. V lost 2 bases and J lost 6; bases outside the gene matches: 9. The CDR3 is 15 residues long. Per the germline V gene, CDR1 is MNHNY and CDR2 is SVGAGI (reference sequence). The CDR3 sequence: CASSYGIRQGAEAFF. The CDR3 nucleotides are TGTGCCAGCAGTTACGGCATCCGACAGGGCGCTGAAGCTTTCTTT.

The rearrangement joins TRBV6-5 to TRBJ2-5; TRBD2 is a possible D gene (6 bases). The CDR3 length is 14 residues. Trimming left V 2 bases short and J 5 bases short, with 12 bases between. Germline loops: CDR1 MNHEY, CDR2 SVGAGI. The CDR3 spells CASSYPEGGETQYF. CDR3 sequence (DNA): TGTGCCAGCAGTTACCCGGAGGGCGGGGAGACCCAGTACTTC.

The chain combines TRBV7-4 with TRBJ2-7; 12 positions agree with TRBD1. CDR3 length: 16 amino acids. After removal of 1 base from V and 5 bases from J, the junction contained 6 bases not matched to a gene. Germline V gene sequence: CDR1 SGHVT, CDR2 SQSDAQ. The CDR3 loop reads CASSLGDRGQLHEQYF. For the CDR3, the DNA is TGTGCCAGCAGCTTAGGGGACAGGGGGCAACTGCACGAGCAGTACTTC.

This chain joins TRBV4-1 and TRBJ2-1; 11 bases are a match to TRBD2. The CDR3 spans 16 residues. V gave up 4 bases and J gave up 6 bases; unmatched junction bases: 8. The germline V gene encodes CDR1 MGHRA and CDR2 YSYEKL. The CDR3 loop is CASSLTRTSGFNEQFF. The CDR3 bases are TGCGCCAGCAGCCTTACCCGGACTAGCGGGTTCAATGAGCAGTTCTTC.

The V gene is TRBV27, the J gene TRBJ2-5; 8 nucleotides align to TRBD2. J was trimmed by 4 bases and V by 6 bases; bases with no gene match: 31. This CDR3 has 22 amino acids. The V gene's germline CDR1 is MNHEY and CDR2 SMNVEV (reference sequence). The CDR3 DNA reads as TGTGCCAGCAGGAAACGGGCAGGAAAAGATAGTCGGTCGGGAGGGCCGGGAGAGACCCAGTACTTC. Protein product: CASRKRAGKDSRSGGPGETQYF.

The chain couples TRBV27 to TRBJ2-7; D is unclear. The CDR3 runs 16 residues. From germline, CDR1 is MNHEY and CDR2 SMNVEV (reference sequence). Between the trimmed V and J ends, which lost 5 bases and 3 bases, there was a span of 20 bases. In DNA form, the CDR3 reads TGTGCCAGCAGTACCCCCCCACATGGCTCCCACTACGAGCAGTACTTC. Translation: CASSTPPHGSHYEQYF.

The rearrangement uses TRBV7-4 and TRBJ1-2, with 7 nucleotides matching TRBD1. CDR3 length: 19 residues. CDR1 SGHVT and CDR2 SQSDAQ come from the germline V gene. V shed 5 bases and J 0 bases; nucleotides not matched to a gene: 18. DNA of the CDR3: TGTGCCAGCAGCCTCCTTCAACCGGACAGGACCTTAGCTAACTATGGCTACACCTTC. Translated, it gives CASSLLQPDRTLANYGYTF.

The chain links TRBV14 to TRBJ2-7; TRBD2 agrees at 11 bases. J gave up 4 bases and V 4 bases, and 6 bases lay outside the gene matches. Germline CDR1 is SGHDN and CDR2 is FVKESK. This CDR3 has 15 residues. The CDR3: CASSRGLAEPYEQYF. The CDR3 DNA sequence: TGTGCCAGCAGCCGGGGACTAGCGGAACCTTACGAGCAGTACTTC.